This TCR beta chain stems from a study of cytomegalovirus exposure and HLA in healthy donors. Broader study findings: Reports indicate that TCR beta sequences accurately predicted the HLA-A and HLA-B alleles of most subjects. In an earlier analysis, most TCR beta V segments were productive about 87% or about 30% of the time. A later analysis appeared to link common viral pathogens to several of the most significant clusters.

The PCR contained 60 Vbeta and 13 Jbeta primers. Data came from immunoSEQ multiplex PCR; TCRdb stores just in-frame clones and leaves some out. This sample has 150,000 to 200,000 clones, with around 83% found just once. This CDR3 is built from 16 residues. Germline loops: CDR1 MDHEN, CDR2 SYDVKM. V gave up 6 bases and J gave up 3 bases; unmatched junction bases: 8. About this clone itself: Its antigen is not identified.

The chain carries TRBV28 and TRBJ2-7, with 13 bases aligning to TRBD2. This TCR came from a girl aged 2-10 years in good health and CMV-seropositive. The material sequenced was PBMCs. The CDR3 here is CASSALLAGGVYEQYF. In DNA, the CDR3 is TGTGCCAGCAGCGCCCTACTAGCGGGAGGGGTCTACGAGCAGTACTTC. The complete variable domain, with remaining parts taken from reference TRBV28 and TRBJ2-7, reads DVKVTQSSRYLVKRTGEKVFLECVQDMDHENMFWYRQDPGLGLRLIYFSYDVKMKEKGDIPEGYSVSREKKERFSLILESASTNQTSMYLCASSALLAGGVYEQYFGPGTRLTVT.